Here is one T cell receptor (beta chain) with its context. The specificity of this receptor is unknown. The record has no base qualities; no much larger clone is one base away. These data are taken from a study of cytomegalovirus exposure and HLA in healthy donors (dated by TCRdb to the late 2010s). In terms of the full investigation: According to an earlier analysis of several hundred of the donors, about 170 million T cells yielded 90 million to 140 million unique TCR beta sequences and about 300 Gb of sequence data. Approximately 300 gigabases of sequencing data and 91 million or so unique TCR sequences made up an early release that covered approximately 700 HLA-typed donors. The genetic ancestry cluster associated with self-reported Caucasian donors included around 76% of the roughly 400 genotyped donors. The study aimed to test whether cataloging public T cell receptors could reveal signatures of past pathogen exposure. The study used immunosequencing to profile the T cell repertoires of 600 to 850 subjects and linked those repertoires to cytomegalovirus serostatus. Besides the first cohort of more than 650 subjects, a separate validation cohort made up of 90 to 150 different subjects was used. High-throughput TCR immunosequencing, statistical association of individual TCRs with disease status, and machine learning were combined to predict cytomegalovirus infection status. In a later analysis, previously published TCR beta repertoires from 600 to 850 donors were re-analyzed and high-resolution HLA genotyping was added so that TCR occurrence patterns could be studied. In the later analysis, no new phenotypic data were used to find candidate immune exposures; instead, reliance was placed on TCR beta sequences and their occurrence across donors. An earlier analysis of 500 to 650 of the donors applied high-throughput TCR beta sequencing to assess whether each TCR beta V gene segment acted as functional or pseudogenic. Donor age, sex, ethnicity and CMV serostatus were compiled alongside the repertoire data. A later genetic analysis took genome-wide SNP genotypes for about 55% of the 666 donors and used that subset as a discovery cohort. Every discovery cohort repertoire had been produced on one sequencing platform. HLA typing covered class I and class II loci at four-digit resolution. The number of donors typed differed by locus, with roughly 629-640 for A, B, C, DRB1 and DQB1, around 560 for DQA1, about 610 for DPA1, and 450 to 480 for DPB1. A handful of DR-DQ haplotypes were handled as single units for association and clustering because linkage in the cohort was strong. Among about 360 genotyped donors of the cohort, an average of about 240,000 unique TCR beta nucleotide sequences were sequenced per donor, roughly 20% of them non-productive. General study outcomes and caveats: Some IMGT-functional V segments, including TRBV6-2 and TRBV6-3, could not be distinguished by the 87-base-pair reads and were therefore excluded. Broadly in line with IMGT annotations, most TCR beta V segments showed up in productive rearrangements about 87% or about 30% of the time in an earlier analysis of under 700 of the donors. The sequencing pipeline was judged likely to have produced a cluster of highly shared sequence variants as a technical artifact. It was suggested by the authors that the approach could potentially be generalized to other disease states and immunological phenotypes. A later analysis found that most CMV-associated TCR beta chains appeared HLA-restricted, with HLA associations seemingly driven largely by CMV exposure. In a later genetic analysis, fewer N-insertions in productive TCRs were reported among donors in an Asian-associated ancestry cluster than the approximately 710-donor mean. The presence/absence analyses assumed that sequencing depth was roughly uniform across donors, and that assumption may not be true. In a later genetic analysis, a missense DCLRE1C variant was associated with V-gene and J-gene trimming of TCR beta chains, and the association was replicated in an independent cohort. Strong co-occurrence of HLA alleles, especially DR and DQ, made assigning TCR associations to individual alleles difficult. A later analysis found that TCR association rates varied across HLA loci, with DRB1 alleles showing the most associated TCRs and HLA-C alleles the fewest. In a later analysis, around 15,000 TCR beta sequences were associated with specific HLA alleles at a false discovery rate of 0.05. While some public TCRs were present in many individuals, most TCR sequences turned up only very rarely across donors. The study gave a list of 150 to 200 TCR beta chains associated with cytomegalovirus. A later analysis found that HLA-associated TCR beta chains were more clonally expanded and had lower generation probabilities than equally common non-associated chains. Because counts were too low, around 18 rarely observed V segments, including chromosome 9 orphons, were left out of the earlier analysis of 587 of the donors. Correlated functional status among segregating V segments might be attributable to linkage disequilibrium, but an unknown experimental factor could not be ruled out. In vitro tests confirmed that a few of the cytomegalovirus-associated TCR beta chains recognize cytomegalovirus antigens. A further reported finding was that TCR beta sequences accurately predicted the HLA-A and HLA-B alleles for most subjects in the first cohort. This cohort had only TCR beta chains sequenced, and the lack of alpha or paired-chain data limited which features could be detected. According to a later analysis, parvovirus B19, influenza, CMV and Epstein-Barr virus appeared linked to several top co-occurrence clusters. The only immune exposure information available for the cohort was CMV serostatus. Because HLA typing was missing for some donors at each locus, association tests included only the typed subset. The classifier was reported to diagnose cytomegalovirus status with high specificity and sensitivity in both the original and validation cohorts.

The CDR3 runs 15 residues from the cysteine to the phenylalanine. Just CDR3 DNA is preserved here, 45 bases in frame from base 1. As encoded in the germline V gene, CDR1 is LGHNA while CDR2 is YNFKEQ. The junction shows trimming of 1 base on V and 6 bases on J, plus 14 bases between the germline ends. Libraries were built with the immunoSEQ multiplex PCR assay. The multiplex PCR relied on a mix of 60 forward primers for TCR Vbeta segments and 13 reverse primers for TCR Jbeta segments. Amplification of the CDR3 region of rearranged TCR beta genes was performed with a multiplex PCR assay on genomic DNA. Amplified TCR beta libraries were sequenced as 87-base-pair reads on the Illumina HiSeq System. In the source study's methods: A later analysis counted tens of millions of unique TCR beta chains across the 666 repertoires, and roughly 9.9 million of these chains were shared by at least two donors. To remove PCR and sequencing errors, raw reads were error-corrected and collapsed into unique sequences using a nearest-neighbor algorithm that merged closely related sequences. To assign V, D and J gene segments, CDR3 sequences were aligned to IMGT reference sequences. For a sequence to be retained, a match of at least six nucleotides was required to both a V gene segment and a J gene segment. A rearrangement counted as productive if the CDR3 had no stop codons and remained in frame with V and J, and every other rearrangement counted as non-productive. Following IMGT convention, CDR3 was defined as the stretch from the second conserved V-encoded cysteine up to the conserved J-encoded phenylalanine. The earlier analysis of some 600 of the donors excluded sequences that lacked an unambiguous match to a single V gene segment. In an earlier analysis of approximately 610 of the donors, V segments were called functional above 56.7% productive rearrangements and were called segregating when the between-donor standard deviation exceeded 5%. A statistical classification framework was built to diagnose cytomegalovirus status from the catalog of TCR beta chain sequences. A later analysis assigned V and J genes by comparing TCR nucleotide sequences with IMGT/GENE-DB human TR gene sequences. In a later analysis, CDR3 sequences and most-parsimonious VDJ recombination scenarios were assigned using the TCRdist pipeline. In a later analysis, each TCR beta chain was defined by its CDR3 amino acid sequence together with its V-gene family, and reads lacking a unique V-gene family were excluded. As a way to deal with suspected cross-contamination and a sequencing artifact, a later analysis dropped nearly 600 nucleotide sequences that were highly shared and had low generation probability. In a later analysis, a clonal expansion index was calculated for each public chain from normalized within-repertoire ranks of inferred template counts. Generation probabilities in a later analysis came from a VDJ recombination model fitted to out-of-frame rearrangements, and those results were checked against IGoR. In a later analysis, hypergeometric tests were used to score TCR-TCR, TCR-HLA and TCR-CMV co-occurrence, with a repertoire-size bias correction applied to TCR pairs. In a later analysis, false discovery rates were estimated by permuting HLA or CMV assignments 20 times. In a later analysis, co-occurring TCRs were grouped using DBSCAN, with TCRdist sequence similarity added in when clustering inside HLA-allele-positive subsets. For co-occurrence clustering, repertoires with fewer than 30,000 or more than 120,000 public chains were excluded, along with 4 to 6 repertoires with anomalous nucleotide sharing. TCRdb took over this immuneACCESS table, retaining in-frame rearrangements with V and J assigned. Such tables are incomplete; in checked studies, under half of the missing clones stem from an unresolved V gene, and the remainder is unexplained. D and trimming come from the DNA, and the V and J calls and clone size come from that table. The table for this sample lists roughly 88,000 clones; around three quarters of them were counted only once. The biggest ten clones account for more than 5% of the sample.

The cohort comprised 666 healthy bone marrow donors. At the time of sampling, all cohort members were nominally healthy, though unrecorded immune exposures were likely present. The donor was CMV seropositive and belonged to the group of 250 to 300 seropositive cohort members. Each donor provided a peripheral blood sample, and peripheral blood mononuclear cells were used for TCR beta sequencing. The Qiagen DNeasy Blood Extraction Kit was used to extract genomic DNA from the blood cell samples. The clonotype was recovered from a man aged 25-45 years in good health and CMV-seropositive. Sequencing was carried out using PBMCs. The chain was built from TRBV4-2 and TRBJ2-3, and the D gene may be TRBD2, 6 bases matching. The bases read TGTGCCAGCAGCCAAGTGGGAGGTCCCTTGGATACGCAGTATTTT. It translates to CASSQVGGPLDTQYF.